This T cell receptor (beta chain) was recovered during a study of cytomegalovirus exposure and HLA in healthy donors. Study-wide background: As an earlier analysis found, 150 million to 200 million T cells yielded 95 million to 130 million unique TCR beta sequences.

The study's findings and limits: The presence/absence work took it that sequencing depth was about the same across donors.

This clone came up once. Its antigen is undetermined. PCR used 60 Vbeta primers and 13 Jbeta primers. The repertoire was sequenced with immunoSEQ multiplex PCR; TCRdb's copy has only in-frame clones and lacks some. This sample has roughly 200,000 clones, with 65% to 85% found just once. From germline, CDR1 is SGHNT and CDR2 YYREEE (reference sequence). V shed 0 bases and J shed 10 bases, with 5 bases lying between them. CDR3 length: 12 residues. The clonotype originates from a boy aged 2 to 9 in good health and CMV-seronegative. Input material: PBMCs. The chain combines TRBV5-4 with TRBJ1-6; D gene unclear. The DNA for the CDR3 is TGTGCCAGCAGCTTGGACCAGTCACCCCTCCACTTT. It specifies CASSLDQSPLHF.